This T cell receptor beta chain was sequenced in a study of cytomegalovirus exposure and HLA in healthy donors. This clone was seen once. This CDR3 has 18 residues. Trimming shortened V by 0 bases and J by 1 base, and 19 bases separated the two germline ends. Germline assignment: CDR1 GTSNPN and CDR2 SVGIG (reference sequence). A multiplex PCR was run with 60 Vbeta primers and 13 Jbeta primers. TCRdb keeps only in-frame clones here, not all; method: immunoSEQ multiplex PCR. This repertoire shows about 180,000 clones, over 70% found once; its top ten account for 2.5% to 3.5%. This chain connects TRBV30 to TRBJ1-5, with D perhaps matching TRBD1 (6 bases). Sequences were obtained from PBMCs. The origin of this receptor is a male donor in good health and CMV-seronegative. CDR3 loop: CAWSVRDWVTGSNQPQHF. For the CDR3, the DNA is TGTGCCTGGAGTGTAAGAGACTGGGTTACAGGGAGCAATCAGCCCCAGCATTTT.